This T cell receptor (beta chain) was observed in a study of post-analysis software for immune sequencing data. Study details: As for disease course, relapsing-remitting, secondary progressive and progressive-relapsing multiple sclerosis were all included.

Regarding this clonotype: Its target is unknown.

The CDR3 consists of 14 residues. Trimming shortened V by 4 bases and J by 3 bases, and 13 bases separated the two germline ends. The germline gives CDR1 LGHNA, CDR2 YSLEER. Study conclusions and caveats: Elevated frequency relative to controls characterized several TRBV segments in patients, TRBV5-6, TRBV5-1 and TRBV20-1 among them. A significant reduction in normalized Chao1 diversity was observed in multiple sclerosis patients versus controls. Samples from a shared batch, those prepared together, strongly co-clustered by F measure.

Unique molecular identifiers were built into the TCR beta cDNA libraries. Roughly 0.5 million cDNA molecules were obtained from roughly 1 to 10 million T cells. TCRdb processed the PCR reads anew with MiXCR; each CDR3 protein has one entry. This table has fewer than 900,000 distinct CDR3 sequences, approximately 44% appearing once. The chain employs TRBV4-3 and TRBJ2-7; TRBD1 is a possible D gene (6 bases). This sequence was found in a girl aged 5 to 17 with multiple sclerosis. Source material: blood. The CDR3 DNA sequence: TGCGCCAGCAGCCCGTCCAGGGGAGACTACGAGCAGTACTTC. It codes for CASSPSRGDYEQYF.